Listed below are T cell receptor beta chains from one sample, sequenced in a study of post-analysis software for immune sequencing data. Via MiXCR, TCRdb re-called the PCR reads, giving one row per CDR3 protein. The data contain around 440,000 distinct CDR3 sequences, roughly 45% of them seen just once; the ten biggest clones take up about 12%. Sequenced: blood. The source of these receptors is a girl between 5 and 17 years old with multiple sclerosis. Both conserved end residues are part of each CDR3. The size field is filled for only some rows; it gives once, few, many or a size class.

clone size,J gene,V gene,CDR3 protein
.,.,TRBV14,CASSRTSVLFYEQYF
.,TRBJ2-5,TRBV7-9,CASSLGDGTRKETQYF
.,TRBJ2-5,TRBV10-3,CAITAGDNEQYF
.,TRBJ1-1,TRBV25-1,CASSGPRTLNTEAFF
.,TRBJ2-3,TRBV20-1,CSAPTFLAGSADTQYF
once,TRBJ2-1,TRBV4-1,CASSQESDTGELDEQFF
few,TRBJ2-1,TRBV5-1,CASADGGRSDEQFF
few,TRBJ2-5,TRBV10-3,CAISGEDEQYF
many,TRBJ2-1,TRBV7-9,CASSFLRDRGTHEQFF
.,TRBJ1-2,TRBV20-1,CSARDWGDGSNYGYTF
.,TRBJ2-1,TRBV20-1,CSARDRLTYNEQFF
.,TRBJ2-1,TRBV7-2,CASSLAGVPRDRGYNEQFF
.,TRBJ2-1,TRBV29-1,CSVGLGGSIYNEQFF
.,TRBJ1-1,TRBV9,CASSPRDRGDGEAFF
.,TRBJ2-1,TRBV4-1,CASSQDSKGRKQFF
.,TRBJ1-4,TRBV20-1,CSAIVGTQNEKLFF
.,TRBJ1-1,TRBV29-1,CSVAGPNTEAFF
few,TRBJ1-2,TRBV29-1,CSAGNGVNYGYTF
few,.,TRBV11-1,CASSTGTVDEQYF
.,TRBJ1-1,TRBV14,CASSQEAGDGTEAFF
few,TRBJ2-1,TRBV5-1,CASSLDQGAEYNEQFF
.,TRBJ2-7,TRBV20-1,CSARDWTGYEQYF
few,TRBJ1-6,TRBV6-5,CASSLRGDNSPLHF
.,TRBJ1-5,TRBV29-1,CSVADRGGGPQHF
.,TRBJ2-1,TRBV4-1,CASSQGGRTLVNEQFF
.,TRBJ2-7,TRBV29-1,CSARTSRDYEQYF
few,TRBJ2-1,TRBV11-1,CASSFGLAGGSYNEQFF
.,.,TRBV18,CASSLGQTGEQYF
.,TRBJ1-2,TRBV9,CASRSMRGQGGPYGYTF
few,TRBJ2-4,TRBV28,CASHSGSLPKNIQYF
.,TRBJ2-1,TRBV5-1,CASSLAVREVNNEQFF
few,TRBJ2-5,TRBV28,CASSSPDRIVETQYF
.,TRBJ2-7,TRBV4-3,CASSQRGVASGSSYEQYF
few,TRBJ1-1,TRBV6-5,CASSSLPSGREAFF
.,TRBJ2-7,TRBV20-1,CSARDGTSGRPYEQYF
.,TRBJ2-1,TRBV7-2,CASSQPGLAGNEQFF
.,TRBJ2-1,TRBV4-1,CASSQAWTSESKQFF
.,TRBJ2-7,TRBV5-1,CARGTSDSYEQYF
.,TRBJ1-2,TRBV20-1,CSAISGGSYGYTF
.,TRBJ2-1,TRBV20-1,CSARDLNSYNEQFF
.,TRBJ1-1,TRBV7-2,CASSLELRLNTEAFF
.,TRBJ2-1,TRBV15,CATSWQGVNEQFF
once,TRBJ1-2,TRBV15,CATSAGAGLAYGYTF
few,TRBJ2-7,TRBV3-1,CASSQAPRGGGEQYF
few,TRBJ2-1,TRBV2,CASSVALAGAVLSYNEQFF
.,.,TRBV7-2,CASSRRAGTEAYEQYF
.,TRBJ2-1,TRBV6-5,CASSYSGVQGAEMRGEQFF
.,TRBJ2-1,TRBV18,CASSPQMGTQNNEQFF
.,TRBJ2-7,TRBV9,CASSVGGGPYEQYF
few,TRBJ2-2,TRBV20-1,CSARGPGGYGELFF
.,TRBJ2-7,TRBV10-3,CAISRTSGREVEQYF
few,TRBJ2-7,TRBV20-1,CSASDSPSYEQYF